The next 13 T cell receptor beta chains were all read from a single sample in a study of cytomegalovirus exposure and HLA in healthy donors. PCR amplification relied on 60 Vbeta primers (plus 13 Jbeta primers). Only in-frame clones appear in the TCRdb table, and some are missing; sequencing was by immunoSEQ multiplex PCR. The sample totals roughly 90,000 clones. The specimen was PBMCs. All receptors derive from a man aged 50-59 years in good health and CMV-seropositive.

Here the CDR3 DNA reads TGTGCCAGCAATCAGGGGGGCTCCTATAATTCACCCCTCCACTTT. Residues: CASNQGGSYNSPLHF. This sequence joins TRBV19 and TRBJ1-6; 7 bases are shared with TRBD1. The trim removed 9 bases at V and 0 bases at J, leaving 5 bases unmatched. The length of the CDR3 is 15 residues. Germline CDR1 reads LNHDA; CDR2 reads SQIVND (reference sequence).

The chain links TRBV5-8 to TRBJ2-1; 8 positions match TRBD2. V trimming: 4 bases; J trimming: 9 bases; junction bases outside the gene matches: 9. Germline-derived CDR1 and CDR2 are SGHTS and YDEGEE. The CDR3 spans 14 residues. The CDR3 DNA is TGTGCCAGCAGCACCGGGACTAGTGTCGGTGAGCAGTTCTTC. This gives the protein CASSTGTSVGEQFF.

CDR3 DNA sequence: TGCAGCGGGGGACTAGCGGGAGTAGAGACCCAGTACTTC. Translating it yields CSGGLAGVETQYF. J is TRBJ2-5 and V is TRBV29-1; 14 nucleotides match TRBD2. The V gene end was trimmed by 7 bases and the J gene end by 4 bases; junction bases not matched to a gene: 2. Germline V gene sequence: CDR1 SQVTM, CDR2 ANQGSEA. The CDR3 has 13 amino acids.

CDR3 amino acids: CASSLGGGEAQETQYF. CDR3 in DNA: TGCGCCAGCAGCCTGGGAGGGGGTGAGGCCCAAGAGACCCAGTACTTC. This rearrangement joins TRBV5-1 to TRBJ2-5; a weak D match, TRBD2 (7 bases). Germline loops: CDR1 SGHRS, CDR2 YFSETQ. V lost 4 bases to trimming and J lost 1 base, with 17 bases between them. The CDR3 consists of 16 residues.

This chain links TRBV9 with TRBJ2-7, with a tentative D call TRBD1 (6 bases). The CDR3 contains 15 residues. Germline values: CDR1 SGDLS, CDR2 YYNGEE. Trimming shortened V by 1 base and J by 2 bases, and 13 bases separated the two germline ends. The CDR3 is CASSVSPKGAYEQYF. The CDR3 coding sequence is TGTGCCAGCAGCGTAAGCCCGAAGGGGGCCTACGAGCAGTACTTC.

Here the CDR3 reads CAISHGTGDLGYTF. As DNA, the CDR3 is TGTGCCATCAGCCATGGGACAGGTGATCTGGGCTACACCTTC. This sequence joins TRBV10-3 and TRBJ1-2; TRBD1 matches at 8 bases. J was trimmed by 8 bases and V by 6 bases; bases with no gene match: 11. Per the germline V gene, CDR1 is ENHRY and CDR2 is SYGVKD. CDR3 length: 14 residues.

CDR3 DNA: TGTGCCTGGAGTAGCGGGAGAGGCGATGAGCAGTTCTTC. The encoded protein is CAWSSGRGDEQFF. The chain combines TRBV30 with TRBJ2-1; TRBD2 aligns across 8 bases. CDR1 GTSNPN and CDR2 SVGIG come from the germline V gene (reference sequence). This CDR3 is built from 13 residues. Losses at the gene ends were 2 bases for V and 8 bases for J; bases not matched to a gene: 5. The full variable domain, its missing parts supplied by reference TRBV30 and TRBJ2-1, is SQTIHQWPATLVQPVGSPLSLECTVEGTSNPNLYWYRQAAGRGLQLLFYSVGIGQISSEVPQNLSASRPQDRQFILSSKKLLLSDSGFYLCAWSSGRGDEQFFGPGTRLTVL.

The chain joins TRBV30 to TRBJ2-1, with D perhaps matching TRBD2 (6 bases). This CDR3 is 12 amino acids long. From germline, CDR1 is GTSNPN and CDR2 SVGIG (reference sequence). V dropped 0 bases and J dropped 12 bases, with 12 bases sitting between them. CDR3 in amino acids: CAWSVAGEVQFF. Written as DNA, the CDR3 is TGTGCCTGGAGTGTAGCGGGCGAAGTGCAGTTCTTC. Using reference TRBV30 and TRBJ2-1 for the parts outside the CDR3, the full variable domain is SQTIHQWPATLVQPVGSPLSLECTVEGTSNPNLYWYRQAAGRGLQLLFYSVGIGQISSEVPQNLSASRPQDRQFILSSKKLLLSDSGFYLCAWSVAGEVQFFGPGTRLTVL.

The chain is built from TRBV12-5 and TRBJ1-1; no definite D call. Germline V gene lookup returns CDR1 LGHNT and CDR2 FRNRAP. With 4 bases removed from V and 4 bases from J, the gap between germline ends came to 13 bases. The CDR3 totals 14 residues. This CDR3 reads CASGSIRSGTEAFF. The CDR3 coding sequence is TGTGCTAGTGGTTCCATAAGGTCGGGCACTGAAGCTTTCTTT.

CDR3 residues: CASSYGLDRVAYEQYV. CDR3 DNA sequence: TGTGCCAGCAGTTACGGTTTGGACAGGGTAGCCTACGAGCAGTACGTC. This chain joins TRBV2 and TRBJ2-7; TRBD1 agrees at 8 bases. With 5 bases clipped from V and 2 bases from J, the junction kept 11 bases outside the gene matches. CDR3 length: 16 residues. The germline CDR1 and CDR2 sequences are SNHLY and FYNNEI.

The chain is built from TRBV29-1 and TRBJ2-1; TRBD2 might be the D (6 bases). Trimming took off 6 bases at V and 9 bases at J, with 21 bases between the two ends. The length of the CDR3 is 14 residues. Germline lookup yields CDR1 SQVTM and CDR2 ANQGSEA. This chain's CDR3 is CSVDRLAGRGEQFF. The CDR3 coding sequence is TGCAGCGTGGACCGACTTGCGGGAAGGGGTGAGCAGTTCTTC.

This sequence joins TRBV18 and TRBJ1-2; D ambiguous. The CDR3 runs to 14 residues. The V gene lost 2 bases and the J gene lost 7 bases, with 14 bases spanning the gap. Germline loops: CDR1 KGHSH, CDR2 LQKENI. The CDR3 is CASSPSGFTGGYTF. CDR3 DNA sequence: TGTGCCAGCTCACCATCGGGATTTACGGGTGGCTACACCTTC.

The CDR3 region is CASRVTGTGNTEAFF. The CDR3 bases are TGTGCCAGCAGGGTAACCGGGACAGGAAACACTGAAGCTTTCTTT. This chain uses TRBV7-9 with TRBJ1-1, with 8 bases aligning to TRBD1. Germline V gives CDR1 SEHNR, CDR2 FQNEAQ (reference sequence). The CDR3 spans 15 residues. With 6 bases clipped from V and 2 bases from J, the junction kept 8 bases outside the gene matches.